Listed below are T cell receptor beta chains from one sample, sequenced in a study of blood T cell repertoires in COVID-19. Sequenced by immunoSEQ multiplex PCR; TCRdb stores in-frame clones only, minus some. The table records 160,000 or so clones, about 90% of them present only once. Sequencing input: PBMCs or T cells enriched from blood (not recorded which). Every receptor here comes from a human donor with acute COVID-19. The donor label of this sample is uncertain. The CDR3 runs from the conserved cysteine through the conserved F or W. The D gene is left open where the match is weak. Only part of the rows carry a size: once, few, many, or a class if the clone is expanded.

CDR3nt	CDR3aa	d_gene	v_gene	j_gene	abundance
TGTGCCAGCAGGGGGACTGCTGGGGACACCATATATTTT	CASRGTAGDTIYF	-	TRBV12-3/TRBV12-4	TRBJ1-3	-
TGTGCCAGCAGCCTAACAGGGTACAATCAGCCCCAGCATTTT	CASSLTGYNQPQHF	-	TRBV6-5	TRBJ1-5	-
TGTGCCACCCAGACCCTGACAGGGATGGGTCAGCCCCAGCATTTT	CATQTLTGMGQPQHF	TRBD1	TRBV19	TRBJ1-5	-
TGCAGTGCTAGTGTTTGGCGGGGGGGCAGAGATACGCAGTATTTT	CSASVWRGGRDTQYF	TRBD2	TRBV20-1	TRBJ2-3	few
TGCGCCAGCACTGGGCTGAACACTGAAGCTTTCTTT	CASTGLNTEAFF	-	TRBV5-1	TRBJ1-1	-
TGTGCCAGCAGCTCAAGCGGGTATTCCACAGATACGCAGTATTTT	CASSSSGYSTDTQYF	-	TRBV7-9	TRBJ2-3	once
TGTGCCAGCAGTTTACGGAGCAATCAGCCCCAGCATTTT	CASSLRSNQPQHF	-	TRBV27	TRBJ1-5	few
TGTGCCAGCAGCTTTCAACAGGGGGCCGTCAATGAGCAGTTCTTC	CASSFQQGAVNEQFF	TRBD1	TRBV7-8	TRBJ2-1	-
TGTGCCACCAGCAGAGATGCCTCGACAGGGGTCGGTAACTATGGCTACACCTTC	CATSRDASTGVGNYGYTF	TRBD1	TRBV15	TRBJ1-2	-
TGTGCCAGCAAGGAGGTTGGGGAGACCCAGTACTTC	CASKEVGETQYF	-	TRBV2	TRBJ2-5	-
TGTGCCAGCAGTCGGGACAGGTACGAGCAGTACTTC	CASSRDRYEQYF	TRBD1	TRBV3-1/TRBV3-2	TRBJ2-7	-
TGTGCCAGCAGCGGGTCAACCGGGGCCAACGTCCTGACTTTC	CASSGSTGANVLTF	-	TRBV6-4	TRBJ2-6	few
TGTGCCTGGAGTTCCAGGGGGCGACAGCCCCAGCATTTT	CAWSSRGRQPQHF	TRBD1	TRBV30	TRBJ1-5	-
TGTGCCATCAGTGATAGGGTTCAGGGAGCTTTCTTT	CAISDRVQGAFF	-	TRBV10-3	TRBJ1-1	-
TGCGCCAGCAGCCAAGTGGGGGCAGGGCTGCGATCGGCTTTCTTT	CASSQVGAGLRSAFF	-	TRBV4-1	TRBJ1-1	-
TGTGCCACCAGTGATTTAGGTGGGGCAAGCACAGATACGCAGTATTTT	CATSDLGGASTDTQYF	-	TRBV24-1	TRBJ2-3	-
TGTGCCAGCAGCCTTACAAACAGGGGGGGCAATGAGCAGTTCTTC	CASSLTNRGGNEQFF	-	TRBV9	TRBJ2-1	-